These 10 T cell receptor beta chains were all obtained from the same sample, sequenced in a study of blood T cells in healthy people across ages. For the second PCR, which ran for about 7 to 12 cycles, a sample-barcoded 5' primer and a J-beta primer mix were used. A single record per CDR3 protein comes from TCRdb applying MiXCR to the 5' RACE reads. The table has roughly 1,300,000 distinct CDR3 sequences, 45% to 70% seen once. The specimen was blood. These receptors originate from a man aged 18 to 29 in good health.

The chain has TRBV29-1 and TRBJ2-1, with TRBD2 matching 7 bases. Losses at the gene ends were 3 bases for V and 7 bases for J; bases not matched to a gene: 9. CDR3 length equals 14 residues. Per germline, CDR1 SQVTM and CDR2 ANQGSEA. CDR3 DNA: TGCAGCGTTGACGGGCTAGCGGTGAAAAATGAGCAGTTCTTC. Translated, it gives CSVDGLAVKNEQFF.

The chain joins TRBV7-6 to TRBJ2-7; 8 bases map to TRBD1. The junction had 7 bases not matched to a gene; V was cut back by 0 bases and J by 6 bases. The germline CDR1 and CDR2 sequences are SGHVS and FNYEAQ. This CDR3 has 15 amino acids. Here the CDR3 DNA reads TGTGCCAGCAGCTTAGCGGGCAGGGGGCAAACCGAGCAGTACTTC. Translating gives CASSLAGRGQTEQYF.

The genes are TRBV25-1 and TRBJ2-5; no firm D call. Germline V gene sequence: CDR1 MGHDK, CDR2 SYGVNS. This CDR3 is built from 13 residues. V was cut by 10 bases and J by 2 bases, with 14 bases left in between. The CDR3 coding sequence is TGTGCCATACCGACGAGAGAACAAGAGACCCAGTACTTC. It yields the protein CAIPTREQETQYF.

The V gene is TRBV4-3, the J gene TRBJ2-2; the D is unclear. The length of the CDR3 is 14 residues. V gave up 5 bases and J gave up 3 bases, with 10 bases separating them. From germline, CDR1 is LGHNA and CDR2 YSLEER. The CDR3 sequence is CASSSYPDTGELFF. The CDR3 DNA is TGCGCCAGCAGCTCCTACCCGGACACCGGGGAGCTGTTTTTT.

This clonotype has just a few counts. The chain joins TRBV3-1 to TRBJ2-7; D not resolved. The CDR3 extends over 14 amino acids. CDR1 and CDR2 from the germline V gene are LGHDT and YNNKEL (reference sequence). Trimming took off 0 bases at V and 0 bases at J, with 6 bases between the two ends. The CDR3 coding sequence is TGTGCCAGCAGCCAAGAACTGGTCTCCTACGAGCAGTACTTC. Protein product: CASSQELVSYEQYF.

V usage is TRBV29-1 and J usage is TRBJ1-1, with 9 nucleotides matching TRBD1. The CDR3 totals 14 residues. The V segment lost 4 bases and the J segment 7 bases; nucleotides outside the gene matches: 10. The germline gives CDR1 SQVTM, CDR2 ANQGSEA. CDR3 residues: CSVVELQGAGEAFF. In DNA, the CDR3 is TGCAGCGTTGTGGAACTACAGGGGGCGGGTGAAGCTTTCTTT.

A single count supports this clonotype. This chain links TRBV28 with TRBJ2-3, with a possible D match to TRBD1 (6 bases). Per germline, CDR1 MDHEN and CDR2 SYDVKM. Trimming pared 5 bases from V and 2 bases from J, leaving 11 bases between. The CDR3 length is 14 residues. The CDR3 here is CASSEQGDTDTQYF. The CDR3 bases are TGTGCCAGCAGTGAACAGGGCGACACAGATACGCAGTATTTT.

The CDR3 DNA reads as TGTGCCAGCTCACCAAAGGATCCCGCTGTCGAGCAGTACTTC. Amino acid sequence: CASSPKDPAVEQYF. The gene calls are TRBV18 and TRBJ2-4, with D hard to call. The J call may not be correct, given that the DNA end is closer to TRBJ2-7. This CDR3 is built from 14 residues. In germline, CDR1 is KGHSH, CDR2 LQKENI.

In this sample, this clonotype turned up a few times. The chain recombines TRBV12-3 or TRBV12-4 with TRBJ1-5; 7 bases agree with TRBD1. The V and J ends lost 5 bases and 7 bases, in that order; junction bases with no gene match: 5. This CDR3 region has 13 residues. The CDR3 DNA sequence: TGTGCCAGCAGTGGGGACAGTATCCAGCCCCAGCATTTT. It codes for CASSGDSIQPQHF.

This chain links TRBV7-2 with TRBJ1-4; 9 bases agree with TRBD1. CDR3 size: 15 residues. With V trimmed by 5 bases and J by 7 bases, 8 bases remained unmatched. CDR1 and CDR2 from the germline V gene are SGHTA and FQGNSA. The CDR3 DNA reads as TGTGCCAGCAGCCGACAGGGACAGGGTACTGAAAAACTGTTTTTT. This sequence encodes CASSRQGQGTEKLFF.